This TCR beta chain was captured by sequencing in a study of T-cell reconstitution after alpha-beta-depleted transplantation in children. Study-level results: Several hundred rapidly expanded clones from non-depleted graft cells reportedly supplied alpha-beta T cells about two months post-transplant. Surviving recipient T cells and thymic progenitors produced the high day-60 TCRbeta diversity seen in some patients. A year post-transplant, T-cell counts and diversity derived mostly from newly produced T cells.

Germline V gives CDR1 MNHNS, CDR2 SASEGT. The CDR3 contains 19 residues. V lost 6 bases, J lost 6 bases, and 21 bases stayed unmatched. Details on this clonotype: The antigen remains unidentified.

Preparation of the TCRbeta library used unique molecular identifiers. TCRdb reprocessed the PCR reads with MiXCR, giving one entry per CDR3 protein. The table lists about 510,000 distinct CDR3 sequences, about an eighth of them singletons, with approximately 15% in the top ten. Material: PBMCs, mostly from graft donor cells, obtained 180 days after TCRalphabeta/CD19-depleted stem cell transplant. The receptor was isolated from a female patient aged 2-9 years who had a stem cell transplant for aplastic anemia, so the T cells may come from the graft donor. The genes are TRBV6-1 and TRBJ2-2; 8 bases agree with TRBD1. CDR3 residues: CASRSFWTGSVSHAGELFF. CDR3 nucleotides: TGTGCCAGCAGATCCTTTTGGACAGGGAGTGTGTCACACGCCGGGGAGCTGTTTTTT.